These 27 T cell receptor beta chains came from one sample sequenced in a study of T cell responses to AZD1222 COVID-19 vaccine. TCRdb keeps only in-frame clones here, not all; method: immunoSEQ multiplex PCR. The repertoire consists of approximately 140,000 clones, with about 95% occurring once and the leading ten covering roughly 1.3%. The material was peripheral blood, obtained on day 0 of AZD1222 vaccination. The receptors derive from an adult in good health.

The chain links TRBV2 to TRBJ2-5, with D possibly TRBD1 on 6 matching bases. Germline-derived CDR1 and CDR2 are SNHLY and FYNNEI. V lost 8 bases to trimming and J lost 4 bases, with 11 bases between them. This CDR3 comprises 12 residues. The CDR3 protein is CASLPRGETQYF. The CDR3 coding sequence is TGTGCCAGCCTCCCCAGGGGAGAGACCCAGTACTTC.

The chain combines TRBV6-1 with TRBJ1-5, with D maybe TRBD1 (6 bases). Looked up from germline, CDR1 is MNHNS and CDR2 is SASEGT. The CDR3 is made up of 16 amino acids. V was shortened by 4 bases and J by 0 bases, with 13 bases between the two germline ends. DNA of the CDR3: TGTGCCAGCAGTGCGTTCCGGGACATTAGCAATCAGCCCCAGCATTTT. Its translation is CASSAFRDISNQPQHF.

The chain carries TRBV6-2 or TRBV6-3 and TRBJ2-7; D gene uncertain. The germline gives CDR1 MNHEY, CDR2 SVGEGT. Between the trimmed V and J ends, which lost 5 bases and 6 bases, there was a span of 17 bases. The CDR3 sequence is 14 residues long. CDR3 nucleotides: TGTGCCAGCAGTACCCCCTTAAGGGCCGGCGAGCAGTACGTC. It codes for CASSTPLRAGEQYV.

The chain combines TRBV7-7 with TRBJ2-1; D gene ambiguous. Germline assignment: CDR1 SSHAT and CDR2 FNYEAQ (reference sequence). V was clipped by 5 bases and J by 1 base, with 15 bases between them. This CDR3 spans 16 amino acids. The CDR3 DNA sequence: TGTGCCAGCAGCCCCCTGGGCTCCGGGTCCTACAATGAGCAGTTCTTC. It is translated as CASSPLGSGSYNEQFF.

V is TRBV9 and J is TRBJ1-1, with D maybe TRBD1 (6 bases). CDR3 size: 11 residues. The germline V gene encodes CDR1 SGDLS and CDR2 YYNGEE. V lost 7 bases to trimming and J lost 5 bases, with 9 bases between them. CDR3 region: CASGQGTEAFF. The CDR3 region has the DNA TGTGCCAGCGGCCAGGGGACTGAAGCTTTCTTT.

The chain couples TRBV27 to TRBJ2-3; possible D gene TRBD2, 5 bases. CDR3 length equals 15 residues. The V end was cut by 3 bases, the J end by 0 bases, with 10 bases between. Germline values: CDR1 MNHEY, CDR2 SMNVEV (reference sequence). CDR3: CASSFWRTSTDTQYF. The CDR3 coding sequence is TGTGCCAGCAGTTTTTGGCGGACTAGCACAGATACGCAGTATTTT.

This chain connects TRBV7-9 to TRBJ1-6; D perhaps matches TRBD1 (5 bases). In germline, CDR1 is SEHNR, CDR2 FQNEAQ (reference sequence). The CDR3 totals 14 residues. V lost 4 bases to trimming and J lost 8 bases, with 12 bases between them. CDR3 DNA: TGTGCCAGCAGCTACGACTTGGGGGATTCACCCCTCCACTTT. This translates into CASSYDLGDSPLHF. The whole variable domain, filled in from reference TRBV7-9 and TRBJ1-6, reads DTGVSQNPRHKITKRGQNVTFRCDPISEHNRLYWYRQTLGQGPEFLTYFQNEAQLEKSRLLSDRFSAERPKGSFSTLEIQRTEQGDSAMYLCASSYDLGDSPLHFGNGTRLTVT.

V usage is TRBV10-3 and J usage is TRBJ2-2, with a possible D match to TRBD2 (7 bases). V gave up 4 bases and J gave up 5 bases, with 11 bases separating them. The CDR3 contains 14 residues. Germline loops: CDR1 ENHRY, CDR2 SYGVKD. The CDR3 sequence: CAISAGGWTGELFF. The DNA for the CDR3 is TGTGCCATCAGTGCGGGGGGCTGGACCGGGGAGCTGTTTTTT.

The chain links TRBV2 to TRBJ2-7; D remains unclear. CDR3 size: 12 residues. V shed 8 bases and J shed 4 bases, with 12 bases lying between them. From germline, CDR1 is SNHLY and CDR2 FYNNEI. DNA for the CDR3: TGTGCCAGCGGACGCGTCAGTTACGAGCAGTACGTC. Encoded protein: CASGRVSYEQYV.

This chain links TRBV6-1 with TRBJ1-5; D is possibly TRBD1 (5 bases). Germline V gene lookup returns CDR1 MNHNS and CDR2 SASEGT. The CDR3 totals 15 residues. Deletions cut 7 bases from V and 1 base from J, with 14 bases between. Here the CDR3 DNA reads TGTGCCAGCAAGTCAGGACACCTGAGCAATCAGCCCCAGCATTTT. Translating gives CASKSGHLSNQPQHF.

The V gene is TRBV5-4, the J gene TRBJ2-1; 9 bases agree with TRBD2. V shed 2 bases, J shed 2 bases, and the junction held 11 bases outside the gene matches. The V gene's germline CDR1 is SGHNT and CDR2 YYREEE (reference sequence). The CDR3 is made up of 18 amino acids. The CDR3 spells CASSFEGLARGTYNEQFF. The CDR3 bases are TGTGCCAGCAGCTTTGAGGGACTAGCAAGGGGCACCTACAATGAGCAGTTCTTC.

The chain employs TRBV7-9 and TRBJ1-1; D might be TRBD1 (5 bases). V was clipped by 6 bases and J by 5 bases, with 10 bases between them. The CDR3 consists of 12 residues. The germline V gene encodes CDR1 SEHNR and CDR2 FQNEAQ (reference sequence). CDR3 protein: CASSGGRTEAFF. CDR3 coding DNA: TGTGCCAGCAGTGGGGGGAGGACTGAAGCTTTCTTT.

The gene calls are TRBV3-1 (or the pseudogene TRBV3-2) and TRBJ2-3; the match to TRBD1 covers 8 bases. Germline V gene sequence: CDR1 LGHDT, CDR2 YNNKEL (reference sequence). The CDR3 has 19 amino acids. The ends lost 4 bases at V and 4 bases at J; junction bases unmatched: 19. The CDR3: CASSPRSQGAAGWADTQYF. The CDR3 DNA reads TGTGCCAGCAGCCCCAGATCTCAGGGGGCCGCCGGGTGGGCAGATACGCAGTATTTT.

The chain uses TRBV12-3 or TRBV12-4 and TRBJ2-1; 7 nucleotides match TRBD2. J was trimmed by 13 bases and V by 5 bases; bases with no gene match: 5. This CDR3 spans 11 amino acids. CDR3 DNA sequence: TGTGCCAGCAGTCACCGGGACTACCAGTTCTTC. As protein: CASSHRDYQFF.

The chain uses TRBV6-4 and TRBJ1-3, with D maybe TRBD1 (5 bases). The germline V gene encodes CDR1 MRHNA and CDR2 SNTAGT. The CDR3 spans 14 residues. V lost 6 bases and J 3 bases, leaving 12 bases between the germline ends. The CDR3 loop reads CASRETEIGNTIYF. CDR3 nucleotides: TGTGCCAGCAGAGAGACAGAAATTGGAAACACCATATATTTT.

The V gene is TRBV13, the J gene TRBJ1-1; 11 nucleotides align to TRBD1. The CDR3 consists of 14 residues. V was pared by 6 bases and J by 3 bases, with 3 bases of the junction left unmatched. Per germline, CDR1 PRHDT and CDR2 FYEKMQ (reference sequence). This chain's CDR3 is CASRRGQGDTEAFF. DNA of the CDR3: TGTGCCAGCAGACGGGGACAGGGGGACACTGAAGCTTTCTTT.

This chain joins TRBV9 and TRBJ2-1; D is uncertain. Germline-derived CDR1 and CDR2 are SGDLS and YYNGEE. V gave up 4 bases and J gave up 10 bases, with 24 bases separating them. This CDR3 is built from 16 residues. The CDR3 spells CASSPGGGSTLGEQFF. The CDR3 DNA is TGTGCCAGCAGCCCAGGTGGTGGGTCGACCTTGGGGGAGCAGTTCTTC. The entire variable domain, with the rest obtained from reference TRBV9 and TRBJ2-1, is as follows: DSGVTQTPKHLITATGQRVTLRCSPRSGDLSVYWYQQSLDQGLQFLIQYYNGEERAKGNILERFSAQQFPDLHSELNLSSLELGDSALYFCASSPGGGSTLGEQFFGPGTRLTVL.

The chain carries TRBV10-3 and TRBJ2-2, with 14 bases lining up with TRBD2. The V gene end was trimmed by 0 bases and the J gene end by 1 base; junction bases not matched to a gene: 7. The germline gives CDR1 ENHRY, CDR2 SYGVKD. This CDR3 comprises 20 residues. The CDR3 nucleotides read TGTGCCATCAGTGAGTCCAACCCGGGACTAGCGGGGGAGAACACCGGGGAGCTGTTTTTT. Its translation is CAISESNPGLAGENTGELFF.

The V and J genes are TRBV11-2 and TRBJ1-2; no definite D call. Trimming took off 7 bases at V and 2 bases at J, with 5 bases between the two ends. The CDR3 length is 11 residues. Looked up from germline, CDR1 is SGHAT and CDR2 is FQNNGV. DNA of the CDR3: TGTGCCAGCACCTCGAACTATGGCTACACCTTC. This encodes CASTSNYGYTF. Combining the CDR3 with reference TRBV11-2 and TRBJ1-2 gives the whole variable domain EAGVAQSPRYKIIEKRQSVAFWCNPISGHATLYWYQQILGQGPKLLIQFQNNGVVDDSQLPKDRFSAERLKGVDSTLKIQPAKLEDSAVYLCASTSNYGYTFGSGTRLTVV.

The chain joins TRBV6-4 to TRBJ2-1, with 8 bases lining up with TRBD2. CDR3 size: 16 residues. Germline CDR1 and CDR2: MRHNA and SNTAGT. V lost 2 bases to trimming and J lost 0 bases; unmatched junction nucleotides: 3. The chain's CDR3 is CASSDGTRSSYNEQFF. The CDR3 DNA is TGTGCCAGCAGTGACGGGACTAGAAGCTCCTACAATGAGCAGTTCTTC.

This sequence joins TRBV30 and TRBJ1-5, with D possibly TRBD1 on 6 matching bases. The germline V and J ends were trimmed by 0 bases and 7 bases, with 13 bases remaining between them. The germline gives CDR1 GTSNPN, CDR2 SVGIG (reference sequence). CDR3 length: 14 residues. DNA of the CDR3: TGTGCCTGGAGTGTACCTCCAGGGGACCAGCCCCAGCATTTT. Its protein is CAWSVPPGDQPQHF.

The rearrangement uses TRBV6-5 and TRBJ1-5, with TRBD1 matching 7 bases. Germline CDR1 reads MNHEY; CDR2 reads SVGAGI. The CDR3 contains 14 residues. Trimming removed 7 bases from V and 7 bases from J; junction bases left unmatched: 10. The CDR3 region has the DNA TGTGCCAGCAAGGGGGCGGGGGGTTTGCAGCCCCAGCATTTT. As protein: CASKGAGGLQPQHF.

This chain uses TRBV5-6 with TRBJ1-1, with D unclear. The CDR3 totals 13 residues. Per germline, CDR1 SGHDT and CDR2 YYEEEE. V lost 4 bases to trimming and J lost 2 bases, with 9 bases between them. The CDR3, as DNA: TGTGCCAGCAGCCACCGTCCTAACACTGAAGCTTTCTTT. Protein product: CASSHRPNTEAFF.

The chain uses TRBV28 and TRBJ1-6; D not certain. V was trimmed by 6 bases and J by 0 bases, leaving 15 bases between them. The CDR3 is made up of 17 amino acids. Germline V lookup: CDR1 MDHEN, CDR2 SYDVKM. CDR3 in amino acids: CASSGPTASSYNSPLHF. DNA for the CDR3: TGTGCCAGCAGCGGGCCCACGGCTAGCTCCTATAATTCACCCCTCCACTTT.

CDR3 protein: CASSPPLLAGDNEQFF. CDR3 nucleotides: TGTGCCAGCTCACCACCGTTACTAGCGGGAGACAATGAGCAGTTCTTC. The gene calls are TRBV18 and TRBJ2-1; 11 nucleotides match TRBD2. Germline CDR1 is KGHSH and CDR2 is LQKENI. Trimming at V came to 0 bases and at J to 5 bases, leaving 3 bases not matched to a gene. The CDR3 runs 16 residues.

V usage is TRBV7-2 and J usage is TRBJ2-4; 7 nucleotides match TRBD2. CDR3 length: 17 residues. In germline, CDR1 is SGHTA, CDR2 FQGNSA. J was trimmed by 9 bases and V by 4 bases; bases with no gene match: 18. The CDR3 DNA reads TGTGCCAGCAGCTCTATGACCCCGACGGGGGGTGGTGGCATTCAGTACTTC. Amino acid sequence: CASSSMTPTGGGGIQYF.

This clone has a single count. V and J are TRBV3-1 (or the pseudogene TRBV3-2) and TRBJ1-2, with D possibly TRBD1 on 6 matching bases. This CDR3 comprises 17 residues. V was clipped by 4 bases and J by 3 bases, with 21 bases between them. Germline V gives CDR1 LGHDT, CDR2 YNNKEL (reference sequence). The CDR3, as DNA: TGTGCCAGCAGCCCACACCCGGGCCAGGGGCTCGACTATGGCTACACCTTC. Translation: CASSPHPGQGLDYGYTF.